One and the same sample provided the 4 T cell receptor beta chains below, sequenced in a study of CD8 T cells in Susac syndrome. When the RNA was reverse transcribed, random hexamers were used with an input of roughly 0.5 to 1 ug. TCRdb re-analysed the immunoSEQ multiplex PCR reads in MiXCR, keeping a single row per CDR3 protein. The sample shows about 200,000 distinct CDR3 sequences, 95% of them seen only once. Sample: CD4+ T cells from PBMCs. These receptors were collected from a human donor in good health.

V is TRBV25-1 and J is TRBJ1-1; the D is unclear. Germline assignment: CDR1 MGHDK and CDR2 SYGVNS. The V end was cut by 1 base, the J end by 3 bases, with 3 bases between. The CDR3 sequence is 12 residues long. This chain's CDR3 is CASSESYTEAFF. The DNA for the CDR3 is TGTGCCAGCAGTGAATCCTACACTGAAGCTTTCTTT. Filled out from reference TRBV25-1 and TRBJ1-1, the complete variable domain reads EADIYQTPRYLVIGTGKKITLECSQTMGHDKMYWYQQDPGMELHLIHYSYGVNSTEKGDLSSESTVSRIRTEHFPLTLESARPSHTSQYLCASSESYTEAFFGQGTRLTVV.

The count of this clonotype is one. The gene calls are TRBV20-1 and TRBJ2-5; TRBD2 might be the D (6 bases). Germline-derived CDR1 and CDR2 are DFQATT and SNEGSKA (reference sequence). The CDR3 loop spans 12 amino acids. Trimming shortened V by 7 bases and J by 0 bases, and 9 bases separated the two germline ends. The CDR3 DNA sequence: TGCAGTGGAGGGGACTACCAAGAGACCCAGTACTTC. It codes for CSGGDYQETQYF.

The CDR3 spells CAISESGQGYEQYF. In DNA form, the CDR3 reads TGTGCCATCAGTGAGTCAGGACAGGGGTACGAGCAGTACTTC. The chain carries TRBV10-3 and TRBJ2-7; 9 bases are a match to TRBD1. The CDR3 consists of 14 residues. The trim removed 0 bases at V and 4 bases at J, leaving 1 base unmatched. Germline V lookup: CDR1 ENHRY, CDR2 SYGVKD.

V is TRBV7-2 and J is TRBJ2-5; the match to TRBD1 covers 8 bases. This CDR3 spans 15 amino acids. Germline values: CDR1 SGHTA, CDR2 FQGNSA. The V segment lost 2 bases and the J segment 1 base; nucleotides outside the gene matches: 3. The DNA for the CDR3 is TGTGCCAGCAGCTTACCCACAGGGGGCCAAGAGACCCAGTACTTC. It codes for CASSLPTGGQETQYF. The full variable domain, rest sourced from reference TRBV7-2 and TRBJ2-5, is GAGVSQSPSNKVTEKGKDVELRCDPISGHTALYWYRQSLGQGLEFLIYFQGNSAPDKSGLPSDRFSAERTGGSVSTLTIQRTQQEDSAVYLCASSLPTGGQETQYFGPGTRLLVL.